This T cell receptor beta chain originates from a study of T-cell reconstitution after alpha-beta-depleted transplantation in children. Overall study findings and caveats: The authors attributed T-cell counts and diversity one year after transplant mostly to newly produced T cells.

The CDR3 consists of 13 residues. The germline gives CDR1 MNHEY, CDR2 SMNVEV (reference sequence). V was clipped by 7 bases and J by 2 bases, with 12 bases between them. This clonotype showed up many times. The antigen is unknown. Preparation of the TCRbeta library was carried out with unique molecular identifiers. TCRdb used MiXCR to reprocess the PCR reads, holding one entry per CDR3 protein. Of about 97,000 distinct CDR3 sequences listed, over 6% are singletons. V gene TRBV27 combines with J gene TRBJ2-7, with D perhaps TRBD1 (6 bases). The sample was PBMCs, taken before TCRalphabeta/CD19-depleted stem cell transplant. The TCR originated in a boy aged 2 to 10 with acute lymphoblastic leukemia, due to receive a stem cell transplant. The CDR3 nucleotides are TGTGCCAGCAAGAGGGGACAAACCTACGAGCAGTACTTC. It encodes CASKRGQTYEQYF.